Below, 27 T cell receptor beta chains from the same sample are listed, as sequenced in a study of Graves' ophthalmopathy and Graves' hyperthyroidism. For repertoire sequencing, the TCR beta CDR3 regions were amplified from RNA transcripts. Second-round multiplex PCR followed a first-round RT-PCR using HTBI primers. TCRdb analysed the multiplex PCR reads with MiXCR anew, one entry per CDR3 protein. This sample has roughly 500,000 distinct CDR3 sequences, with around an eighth found just once. The specimen sequenced was blood. The receptors stem from a woman aged 25 to 39 with Graves' ophthalmopathy.

Many counts were recorded for this clonotype. This chain joins TRBV11-2 and TRBJ2-4; D uncertain. This CDR3 contains 15 residues. Germline CDR1 is SGHAT and CDR2 is FQNNGV. V lost 5 bases and J 7 bases, leaving 18 bases between the germline ends. The DNA of the CDR3 is TGTGCCAGCAGCGCTCCGGTGGGAAGGTTTAACATTCAGTACTTC. It encodes CASSAPVGRFNIQYF.

This clonotype was counted many times. This chain uses TRBV30 with TRBJ1-1; D may be TRBD1 (6 bases). Germline V gene sequence: CDR1 GTSNPN, CDR2 SVGIG (reference sequence). V was cut by 5 bases and J by 7 bases, with 20 bases left in between. The CDR3 extends over 14 amino acids. The DNA for the CDR3 is TGTGCCTGGGGGGGGGCCGGGGAGGTTGGTGAAGCTTTCTTT. Its translation is CAWGGAGEVGEAFF.

This clonotype has only a few counts. The V call is TRBV20-1, the J call TRBJ2-7; 10 bases map to TRBD2. The CDR3 covers 14 residues. The junction had 6 bases not matched to a gene; V was cut back by 5 bases and J by 2 bases. Germline loops: CDR1 DFQATT, CDR2 SNEGSKA (reference sequence). The CDR3 sequence: CSAPRTSGTYEQYF. In DNA, the CDR3 is TGCAGTGCTCCGCGGACTAGCGGAACCTACGAGCAGTACTTC.

This clonotype has a handful of counts. The chain carries TRBV30 and TRBJ2-7; D is undetermined. Trimming shortened V by 4 bases and J by 1 base, and 11 bases separated the two germline ends. Germline CDR1 and CDR2: GTSNPN and SVGIG (reference sequence). The CDR3 contains 13 residues. The CDR3 DNA reads as TGTGCCTGGACCCCGTTCAGATCCTACGAGCAGTACTTC. Encoded protein: CAWTPFRSYEQYF.

DNA of the CDR3: TGTGCTAGTGGTTTAGGGACGGATCGAATCAGGGACACCGGGGAGCTGTTTTTT. The encoded protein is CASGLGTDRIRDTGELFF. This chain uses TRBV12-5 with TRBJ2-2; D tentatively reads TRBD1 or TRBD2 (5 bases each). Germline CDR1 is LGHNT and CDR2 is FRNRAP. The CDR3 covers 18 residues. V lost 3 bases to trimming and J lost 3 bases, with 20 bases between them.

The gene calls are TRBV24-1 and TRBJ2-5; 9 positions match TRBD1. The CDR3 totals 14 residues. Per the germline V gene, CDR1 is KGHDR and CDR2 is SFDVKD. V gave up 4 bases and J gave up 5 bases; unmatched junction bases: 4. CDR3 bases: TGTGCCACCAGTGAACGGGACAGGGTGGAGACCCAGTACTTC. Amino acids: CATSERDRVETQYF.

This clonotype was observed at least ten times. CDR3: CASSLGGGAETQYF. CDR3 DNA sequence: TGTGCCAGCAGTTTAGGGGGAGGGGCAGAGACCCAGTACTTC. The chain employs TRBV27 and TRBJ2-5; the match to TRBD2 covers 7 bases. Losses at the gene ends were 2 bases for V and 4 bases for J; bases not matched to a gene: 4. The CDR3 extends over 14 amino acids. The germline V gene has CDR1 MNHEY and CDR2 SMNVEV (reference sequence).

The CDR3 bases are TGTGCCAGCAGAACCGGGACAGGGGCAAATCAGCCCCAGCATTTT. This sequence encodes CASRTGTGANQPQHF. This chain uses TRBV12-3 or TRBV12-4 with TRBJ1-5, with 10 bases lining up with TRBD1. V shed 6 bases, J shed 4 bases, and the junction held 6 bases outside the gene matches. CDR3 length: 15 amino acids.

This clonotype was detected many times. The genes are TRBV27 and TRBJ2-7, with D tentatively TRBD1 (6 bases). V shed 4 bases and J shed 4 bases, with 14 bases lying between them. CDR3 length: 14 amino acids. The germline V gene encodes CDR1 MNHEY and CDR2 SMNVEV (reference sequence). The CDR3 bases are TGTGCCAGCAGTTCCGGACAGTCAGGATACGAGCAGTACTTC. It specifies CASSSGQSGYEQYF.

This clonotype appeared a few times. V usage is TRBV6-1 and J usage is TRBJ2-5; 14 bases are a match to TRBD2. Germline CDR1 is MNHNS and CDR2 is SASEGT. Unmatched junction bases numbered 9, after V lost 6 bases and J lost 6 bases. The CDR3 runs 16 residues. The CDR3 is CASSGLAGGARQTQYF. CDR3 DNA: TGTGCCAGCAGCGGACTAGCGGGAGGTGCGAGACAGACCCAGTACTTC.

J is TRBJ2-5 and V is TRBV20-1; 11 nucleotides agree with TRBD1. The junction had 14 bases not matched to a gene; V was cut back by 6 bases and J by 2 bases. There are 17 residues in the CDR3. Germline-derived CDR1 and CDR2 are DFQATT and SNEGSKA (reference sequence). The CDR3 here is CSASSWTGGAEQETQYF. The CDR3 DNA sequence: TGCAGTGCCAGCAGCTGGACAGGGGGCGCGGAGCAAGAGACCCAGTACTTC.

This clonotype was observed at least ten times. This chain links TRBV20-1 with TRBJ2-7, with 8 bases matching TRBD2. Germline V gene data show CDR1 as DFQATT and CDR2 as SNEGSKA (reference sequence). The CDR3 is made up of 13 amino acids. The V segment lost 5 bases and the J segment 2 bases; nucleotides outside the gene matches: 5. The CDR3 nucleotides read TGCAGTGCTCGCGGGGGGTCGACCTACGAGCAGTACTTC. Its translation is CSARGGSTYEQYF.

This clonotype was observed many times. This sequence joins TRBV6-5 and TRBJ1-1, with a tentative D call TRBD1 (5 bases). This CDR3 is 14 amino acids long. The germline V gene has CDR1 MNHEY and CDR2 SVGAGI. V lost 3 bases, J lost 5 bases, and 13 bases lay in between. The CDR3 DNA reads as TGTGCCAGCAGTTATCAGCAGGGAGGAACTGAAGCTTTCTTT. It encodes CASSYQQGGTEAFF.

This clonotype was observed a handful of times. The chain links TRBV18 to TRBJ2-3; 11 nucleotides agree with TRBD2. Trimming took 6 bases from V and 5 from J; bases not matched to a gene: 10. This CDR3 contains 16 residues. The germline gives CDR1 KGHSH, CDR2 LQKENI. DNA of the CDR3: TGTGCCAGCTCCCAATCGACTAGCGGGACCGGAGATACGCAGTATTTT. It specifies CASSQSTSGTGDTQYF.

This clonotype has only one observation. The conserved closing phenylalanine or tryptophan is absent in this CDR3, likely reflecting a read error. The chain is built from TRBV5-1 and TRBJ2-2; the D is unclear. The CDR3 runs 14 residues. Per the germline V gene, CDR1 is SGHRS and CDR2 is YFSETQ. CDR3 sequence reads: CASSLVGNTRELFL. CDR3 sequence (DNA): TGCGCCAGCAGCTTGGTGGGAAACACCAGGGAGCTGTTTTTG.

This clonotype was seen repeatedly, ten times or more. The V call is TRBV6-1, the J call TRBJ1-5, with D possibly TRBD1 on 5 matching bases. Germline loops: CDR1 MNHNS, CDR2 SASEGT. V dropped 4 bases and J dropped 4 bases, with 26 bases sitting between them. CDR3 length: 19 residues. CDR3: CASSAPPRAHDWTNQPQHF. The CDR3 DNA is TGTGCCAGCAGTGCCCCGCCGAGGGCTCACGACTGGACAAATCAGCCCCAGCATTTT.

This clonotype was counted at least ten times. The chain links TRBV20-1 to TRBJ1-2; 7 bases are a match to TRBD1. Germline V lookup: CDR1 DFQATT, CDR2 SNEGSKA (reference sequence). The CDR3 covers 16 residues. Germline trimming cut 0 bases from V and 6 bases from J; bases unmatched to any gene: 13. The CDR3 spells CSARDGQDLDYDGYTF. The DNA of the CDR3 is TGCAGTGCTAGAGACGGACAGGACTTGGACTACGATGGCTACACCTTC.

The table lists this clonotype with many counts. The chain uses TRBV7-6 and TRBJ2-2, with D unresolved. V lost 1 base and J 5 bases, leaving 17 bases between the germline ends. Germline values: CDR1 SGHVS, CDR2 FNYEAQ. This CDR3 has 17 residues. CDR3 amino acids: CASSLGVVGSSTGELFF. DNA of the CDR3: TGTGCCAGCAGCTTAGGGGTCGTCGGGTCGAGTACCGGGGAGCTGTTTTTT.

This clonotype was seen at least ten times. The rearrangement uses TRBV20-1 and TRBJ2-5; D possibly uses TRBD1 or TRBD2 (5 bases each). Germline V CDR1 and CDR2: DFQATT, SNEGSKA (reference sequence). The CDR3 runs 15 residues. V was shortened by 2 bases and J by 1 base, with 14 bases between the two germline ends. The CDR3 here is CSARPWDGLQETQYF. CDR3 sequence (DNA): TGCAGTGCTAGACCCTGGGACGGCCTCCAAGAGACCCAGTACTTC.

This clonotype was seen at least ten times. V usage is TRBV6-1 and J usage is TRBJ1-2; perhaps TRBD1 as D (6 bases). Germline V gene lookup returns CDR1 MNHNS and CDR2 SASEGT. The CDR3 totals 12 residues. Trimming pared 6 bases from V and 8 bases from J, leaving 13 bases between. The CDR3 DNA reads TGTGCCAGCAGACAGGGCCTAGGGGGCTACACCTTC. This encodes CASRQGLGGYTF.

In this sample, this clonotype turned up many times. This chain links TRBV6-1 with TRBJ2-5; D possibly corresponds to TRBD2 (6 bases). Germline CDR1 MNHNS, CDR2 SASEGT. The CDR3 has 16 residues. The V gene lost 10 bases and the J gene lost 1 base, with 22 bases spanning the gap. The CDR3 protein is CAISPGLLGGQETQYF. The CDR3 region has the DNA TGTGCCATCTCACCCGGACTACTGGGGGGCCAAGAGACCCAGTACTTC.

This clonotype was recorded at least ten times. A junction end diverges from the germline sequence, so it may reflect a read error. CDR3 protein: CASGFINDLAKNIKYF. In DNA form, the CDR3 reads TGTGCTAGTGGTTTCATTAATGACCTAGCCAAAAACATTAAGTACTTC. The chain uses TRBV12-5 and TRBJ2-4, with a possible D match to TRBD2 (5 bases). In germline, CDR1 is LGHNT, CDR2 FRNRAP. The CDR3 has 16 amino acids.

Only a few counts were recorded for this clonotype. V and J are TRBV5-5 and TRBJ1-1, with TRBD1 as a possible D gene (5 bases). V lost 3 bases and J lost 1, with 13 bases in between. This CDR3 region has 15 residues. Germline assignment: CDR1 SGHKS and CDR2 YYEKEE (reference sequence). The CDR3 DNA reads TGTGCCAGCAGCTACCGTTCCGGGGGGAACACTGAAGCTTTCTTT. Translation gives CASSYRSGGNTEAFF. Combining the CDR3 with reference TRBV5-5 and TRBJ1-1 gives the whole variable domain DAGVTQSPTHLIKTRGQQVTLRCSPISGHKSVSWYQQVLGQGPQFIFQYYEKEERGRGNFPDRFSARQFPNYSSELNVNALLLGDSALYLCASSYRSGGNTEAFFGQGTRLTVV.

As to this clonotype: A much more abundant neighbour one base away suggests this may be a read error. This CDR3 fails to terminate in the conserved phenylalanine or tryptophan, so it likely reflects a read error. This chain uses TRBV12-3 or TRBV12-4 with TRBJ1-1; 8 bases match TRBD1. This CDR3 is built from 14 residues. V gave up 3 bases and J gave up 5 bases; unmatched junction bases: 5. CDR3 region: CASSFGNRGTEAFL. Written as DNA, the CDR3 is TGTGCCAGCAGTTTTGGTAACAGGGGGACTGAAGCTTTCTTG.

The sample holds many counts of this clonotype. The chain uses TRBV6-1 and TRBJ2-5, with 11 nucleotides matching TRBD1. CDR3 size: 16 residues. V lost 4 bases to trimming and J lost 3 bases; unmatched junction nucleotides: 7. Germline V gives CDR1 MNHNS, CDR2 SASEGT. The CDR3 nucleotides read TGTGCCAGCAGTGCGCCAAGGGGACAGGGGGAAGAGACCCAGTACTTC. This codes for CASSAPRGQGEETQYF.

This clonotype was detected ten times or more. The chain uses TRBV20-1 and TRBJ1-1; unclear D gene. The V end lost 1 base, the J end lost 1 base, and 10 bases lay between the germline ends. Germline V gene sequence: CDR1 DFQATT, CDR2 SNEGSKA (reference sequence). This CDR3 contains 14 residues. The CDR3, as DNA: TGCAGTGCTAGAGGTCGGCTGTCGAACACTGAAGCTTTCTTT. Amino acid sequence: CSARGRLSNTEAFF.

V usage is TRBV28 and J usage is TRBJ2-7; 8 nucleotides match TRBD2. The CDR3 loop spans 17 amino acids. CDR1 is MDHEN, CDR2 SYDVKM, per germline. J was trimmed by 2 bases and V by 3 bases; bases with no gene match: 12. The CDR3 spells CASSFQTFRTSTYEQYF. CDR3 DNA sequence: TGTGCCAGCAGTTTCCAGACGTTCCGGACTAGCACCTACGAGCAGTACTTC.